These 10 T cell receptor beta chains were all obtained from the same sample, sequenced in a study of monozygotic twins with inflammatory bowel disease. Following a re-call of the 5' RACE reads, TCRdb has one entry per CDR3 protein and lacks DNA. The ten most abundant clones cover approximately 2% of a sample with 300,000 to 400,000 distinct CDR3 sequences. Specimen: blood. These receptors were taken from a human donor with ulcerative colitis or Crohn's disease, or a healthy co-twin of an affected twin (not recorded which).

The gene calls are TRBV7-3 and TRBJ2-1; TCRdb's D gene call, TRBD1, goes unchecked for lack of DNA. The CDR3 is 15 residues long. Germline CDR1 reads SGHTA; CDR2 reads FQGTGA. This chain's CDR3 is CASSPFPGTLNEQFF. Complete variable domain (other parts from reference TRBV7-3 and TRBJ2-1): GAGVSQTPSNKVTEKGKYVELRCDPISGHTALYWYRQSLGQGPEFLIYFQGTGAADDSGLPNDRFFAVRPEGSVSTLKIQRTERGDSAVYLCASSPFPGTLNEQFFGPGTRLTVL.

The CDR3 protein is CASSLRRGGPDTQYF. The gene calls are TRBV28 and TRBJ2-3; TCRdb's D call of TRBD2 is untestable without DNA. The germline CDR1 and CDR2 sequences are MDHEN and SYDVKM. This CDR3 comprises 15 residues.

The V call is TRBV20-1, the J call TRBJ1-4; the TCRdb call, TRBD1, lacks DNA for checking. The germline gives CDR1 DFQATT, CDR2 SNEGSKA (reference sequence). There are 19 residues in the CDR3. The CDR3 sequence: CSARHRGSSFVSTNEKLFF.

The V call is TRBV9, the J call TRBJ2-1. CDR1 is SGDLS and CDR2 is YYNGEE in the germline V gene. The CDR3 spans 14 residues. CDR3 sequence: CASSVSGSYNEQFF.

The chain joins TRBV19 to TRBJ2-1; lacking DNA, the TRBD2 call made by TCRdb goes unchecked. Germline V CDR1 and CDR2: LNHDA, SQIVND (reference sequence). The CDR3 has 15 amino acids. The CDR3 loop reads CASSIGGPPGDEQFF.

The chain joins TRBV15 to TRBJ2-7; TCRdb returns TRBD1, unconfirmable since there is no DNA. The CDR3 has 16 residues. CDR1 is LNHNV, CDR2 YYDKDF, per germline (reference sequence). CDR3: CATSRRVGRGPYEQYF.

CDR3 in amino acids: CASSLSGGASTDTQYF. The chain employs TRBV9 and TRBJ2-3. Germline values: CDR1 SGDLS, CDR2 YYNGEE. The CDR3 consists of 16 residues.

The chain carries TRBV29-1 and TRBJ1-1; as DNA is missing, the TRBD1 call by TCRdb cannot be tested. CDR1 and CDR2 (germline): SQVTM, ANQGSEA. The CDR3 length is 15 residues. The CDR3 loop is CSVAGTDFMNTEAFF.

The chain is built from TRBV6-5 and TRBJ1-4; the D gene TCRdb calls, TRBD1, cannot be checked with no DNA. The CDR3 is 21 amino acids. CDR1 is MNHEY and CDR2 is SVGAGI in the germline V gene. This CDR3 is CASRQLAARDRTGSTNEKLFF.

The rearrangement uses TRBV20-1 and TRBJ1-1. The V gene's germline CDR1 is DFQATT and CDR2 SNEGSKA (reference sequence). The CDR3 loop spans 13 amino acids. The CDR3 region is CSARNTGGTEAFF.